This T cell receptor beta chain was obtained from a study of graft-versus-host responses after intestinal transplantation. Study context: Anti-thymocyte globulin induction preceded three to four years of tacrolimus and steroid maintenance in all recipients. Study-level points and caveats: Allograft graft-versus-host to host-versus-graft clonal ratios ran high in patients with graft-donor T cell macrochimerism.

From the graft tissue, intraepithelial and lamina propria lymphocytes were released through processing. Concerning this clone: The antigen is undetermined.

Germline assignment: CDR1 MNHNS and CDR2 SASEGT. V was cut by 7 bases and J by 3 bases, with 16 bases left in between. This CDR3 is built from 14 residues. Measured with immunoSEQ multiplex PCR; TCRdb has only the in-frame clones, and not every one. The sample includes around 5,200 clones, 72% seen only once; the top ten take about 13%. Sample: ileum tissue, taken about 250 days after intestinal transplant. The chain carries TRBV6-1 and TRBJ2-7; D might be TRBD1 (5 bases). The receptor comes from a human patient who received an intestinal transplant, so some T cells may come from the graft donor. CDR3 bases: TGTGCCAGCAAGATCCAGGGAAGGGTCTACGAGCAGTACTTC. It specifies CASKIQGRVYEQYF.